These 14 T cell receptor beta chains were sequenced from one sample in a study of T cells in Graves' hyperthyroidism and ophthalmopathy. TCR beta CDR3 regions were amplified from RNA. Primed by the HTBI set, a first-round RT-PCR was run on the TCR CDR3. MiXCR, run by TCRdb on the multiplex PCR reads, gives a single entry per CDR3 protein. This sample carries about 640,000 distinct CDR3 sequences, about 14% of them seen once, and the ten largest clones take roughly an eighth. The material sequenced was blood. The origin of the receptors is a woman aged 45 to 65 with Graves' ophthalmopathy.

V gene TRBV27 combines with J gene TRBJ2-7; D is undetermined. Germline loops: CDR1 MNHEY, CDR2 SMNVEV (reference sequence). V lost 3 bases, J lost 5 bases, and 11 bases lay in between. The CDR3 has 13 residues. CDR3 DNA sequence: TGTGCCAGCAGTTTGGGTAGGGCACACGAGCAGTACTTC. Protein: CASSLGRAHEQYF.

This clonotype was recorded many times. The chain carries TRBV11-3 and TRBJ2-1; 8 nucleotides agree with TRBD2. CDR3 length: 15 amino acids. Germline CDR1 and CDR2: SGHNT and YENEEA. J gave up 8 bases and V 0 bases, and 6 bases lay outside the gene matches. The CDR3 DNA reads TGTGCCAGCAGCTTAGAGAAGCGGGAGCGGTATGAGCAGTTCTTC. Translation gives CASSLEKRERYEQFF.

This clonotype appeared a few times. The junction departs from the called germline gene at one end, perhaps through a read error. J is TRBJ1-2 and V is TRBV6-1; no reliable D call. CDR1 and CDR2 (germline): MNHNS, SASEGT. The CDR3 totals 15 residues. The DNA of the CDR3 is TGTGCCAGCAGTGGTATTATGACGGCTAACTATGGCCACACCTTC. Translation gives CASSGIMTANYGHTF.

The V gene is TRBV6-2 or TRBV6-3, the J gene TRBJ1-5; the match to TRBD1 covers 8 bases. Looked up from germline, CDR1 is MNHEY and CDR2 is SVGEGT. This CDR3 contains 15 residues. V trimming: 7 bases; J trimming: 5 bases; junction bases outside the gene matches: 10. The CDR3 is CASTRGQGYYQPQHF. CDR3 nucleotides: TGTGCCAGCACCCGAGGACAGGGTTATTATCAGCCCCAGCATTTT.

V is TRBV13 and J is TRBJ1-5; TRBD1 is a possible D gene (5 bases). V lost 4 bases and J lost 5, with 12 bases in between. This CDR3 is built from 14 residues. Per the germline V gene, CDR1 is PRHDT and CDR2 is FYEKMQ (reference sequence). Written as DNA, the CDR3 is TGTGCCAGCAGCTCGGGACCCTTTGATCAGCCCCAGCATTTT. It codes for CASSSGPFDQPQHF.

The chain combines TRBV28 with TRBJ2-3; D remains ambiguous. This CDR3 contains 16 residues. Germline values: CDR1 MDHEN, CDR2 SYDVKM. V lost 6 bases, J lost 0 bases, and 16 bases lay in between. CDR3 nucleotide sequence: TGTGCCAGCAGCGACCCGGGCACAAGTAGCACAGATACGCAGTATTTT. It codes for CASSDPGTSSTDTQYF.

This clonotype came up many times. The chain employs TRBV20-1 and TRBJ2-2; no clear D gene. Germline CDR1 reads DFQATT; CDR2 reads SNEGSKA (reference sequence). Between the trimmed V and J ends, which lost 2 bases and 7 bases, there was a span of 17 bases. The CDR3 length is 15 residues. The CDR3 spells CSARLLGNEGGELFF. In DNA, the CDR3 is TGCAGTGCTAGACTCCTTGGGAACGAAGGCGGGGAGCTGTTTTTT.

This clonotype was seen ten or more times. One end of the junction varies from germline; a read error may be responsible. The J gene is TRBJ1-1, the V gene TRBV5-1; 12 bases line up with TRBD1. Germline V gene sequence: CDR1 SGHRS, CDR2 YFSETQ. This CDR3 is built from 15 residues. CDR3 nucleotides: TGTGCCAGCAGTTTGGGACAGGGGGCGAACACTGAAGCTTTCTTT. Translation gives CASSLGQGANTEAFF.

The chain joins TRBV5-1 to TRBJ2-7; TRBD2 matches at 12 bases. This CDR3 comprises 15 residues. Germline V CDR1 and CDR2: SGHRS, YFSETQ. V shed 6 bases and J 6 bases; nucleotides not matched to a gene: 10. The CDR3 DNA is TGCGCCAGCACTGACGGACTAGCGGGATTTGGCGAGCAGTACTTC. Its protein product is CASTDGLAGFGEQYF.

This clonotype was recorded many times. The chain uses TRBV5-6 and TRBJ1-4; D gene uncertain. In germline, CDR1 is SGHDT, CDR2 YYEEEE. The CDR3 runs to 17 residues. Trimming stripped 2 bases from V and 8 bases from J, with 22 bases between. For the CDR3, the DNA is TGTGCCAGCAGCTTTGGGCACCTCGGAGGGCAAAACGAAAAACTGTTTTTT. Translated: CASSFGHLGGQNEKLFF.

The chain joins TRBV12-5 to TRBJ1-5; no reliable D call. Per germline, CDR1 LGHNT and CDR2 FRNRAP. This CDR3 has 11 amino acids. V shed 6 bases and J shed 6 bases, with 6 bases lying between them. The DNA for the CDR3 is TGTGCTAGTGGGTGGAGTCAGCCCCAGCATTTT. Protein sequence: CASGWSQPQHF.

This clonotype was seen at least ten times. Here the CDR3 reads CASNLGQAAYEQYF. CDR3 nucleotides: TGTGCCAGCAACTTGGGACAGGCTGCTTACGAGCAGTACTTC. V and J are TRBV6-1 and TRBJ2-7; 8 bases agree with TRBD1. The CDR3 contains 14 residues. CDR1 is MNHNS, CDR2 SASEGT, per germline. V shed 7 bases and J 4 bases; nucleotides not matched to a gene: 9.

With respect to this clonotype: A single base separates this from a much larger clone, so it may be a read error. Here the CDR3 reads CASSLQLGEKLFF. The CDR3 DNA is TGTGCCAGCAGCCTCCAATTGGGTGAAAAACTGTTTTTT. This chain uses TRBV12-3 or TRBV12-4 with TRBJ1-4, with no clear D. V lost 6 bases and J lost 7, with 12 bases in between. The CDR3 extends over 13 amino acids.

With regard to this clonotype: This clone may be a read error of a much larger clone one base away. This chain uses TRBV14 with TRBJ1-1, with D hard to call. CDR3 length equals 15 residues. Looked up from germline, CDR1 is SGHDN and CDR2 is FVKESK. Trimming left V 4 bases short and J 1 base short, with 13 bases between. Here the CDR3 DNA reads TGTGCCAGCAGCCGGGAGTTTGGACCGAACACTGAAGCTTTCTTT. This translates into CASSREFGPNTEAFF.